The next 29 T cell receptor beta chains were all read from a single sample in a study of T cell repertoires in aging, cancer and after chemotherapy. A mixed TRB-A/B primer pool amplified rearranged TRB by multiplex touch-down PCR. TCRdb independently ran MiXCR on the multiplex PCR reads; one entry per CDR3 protein. The sample has 4,000 or so distinct CDR3 sequences, roughly 28% seen once. TCR beta rearrangements were amplified from peripheral blood genomic DNA. Sequenced sample: blood. These receptors all stem from a human donor in good health.

This clonotype is medium-sized (0.01 to 0.1%). V is TRBV12-3 or TRBV12-4 and J is TRBJ2-3, with D tentatively TRBD2 (6 bases). This CDR3 contains 15 residues. V was clipped by 3 bases and J by 6 bases, with 16 bases between them. CDR3 nucleotide sequence: TGTGCCAGCAGTTTGGGTGCATTAGCGGCGGATACGCAGTATTTT. Encoded protein: CASSLGALAADTQYF.

The V gene is TRBV6-1, the J gene TRBJ2-7, with 12 bases lining up with TRBD1. The germline V gene encodes CDR1 MNHNS and CDR2 SASEGT. The CDR3 is 16 amino acids. J gave up 4 bases and V 2 bases, and 6 bases lay outside the gene matches. DNA for the CDR3: TGTGCCAGCAGTGAACCGGGACAGGGGGCAGGTTACGAGCAGTACTTC. This gives the protein CASSEPGQGAGYEQYF.

A note on this clonotype: Just one base apart from a much larger clone, this may be a read error. The chain carries TRBV12-3 or TRBV12-4 and TRBJ2-7; 9 nucleotides align to TRBD1. Losses at the gene ends were 6 bases for V and 4 bases for J; bases not matched to a gene: 7. The CDR3 runs to 14 residues. CDR3: CASSFWTGAYEQYF. DNA of the CDR3: TGTGCCAGCAGCTTCTGGACAGGGGCTTACGAGCAGTACTTC.

This chain links TRBV6-5 with TRBJ1-5; 7 bases align to TRBD1. V dropped 7 bases and J dropped 2; count of bases not matched to a gene: 8. Germline CDR1 MNHEY, CDR2 SVGAGI. This CDR3 is 15 amino acids long. The CDR3 protein is CASTLTGAGNQPQHF. The CDR3, as DNA: TGTGCCAGCACCCTAACAGGGGCGGGCAATCAGCCCCAGCATTTT.

This chain joins TRBV5-4 and TRBJ2-1; 12 bases fit TRBD2. Germline lookup yields CDR1 SGHNT and CDR2 YYREEE (reference sequence). Trimming cost V 0 bases and J 6 bases; bases outside gene matches: 7. This CDR3 region has 17 residues. CDR3 in amino acids: CASSLDGLTSGGNEQFF. CDR3 DNA sequence: TGTGCCAGCAGCTTGGATGGGTTGACTAGCGGGGGCAATGAGCAGTTCTTC.

In its sample, this clonotype is medium-sized (0.01 to 0.1%). The chain carries TRBV19 and TRBJ2-2; D could derive from TRBD1 or TRBD2 (7 bases each). Germline V CDR1 and CDR2: LNHDA, SQIVND (reference sequence). The CDR3 is made up of 14 amino acids. V gave up 6 bases and J gave up 2 bases, with 10 bases separating them. The CDR3 loop reads CASSRGGNTGELFF. The CDR3 DNA sequence: TGTGCCAGTAGCAGGGGGGGAAACACCGGGGAGCTGTTTTTT.

The rearrangement joins TRBV10-2 to TRBJ2-5; 8 nucleotides match TRBD2. The DNA end is more similar to TRBJ2-7, so the J call may be wrong. CDR3 length equals 15 residues. CDR1 and CDR2 from the germline V gene are WSHSY and SAAADI. CDR3 protein: CASKAGLGLAYEQYF. The CDR3 nucleotides are TGCGCCAGCAAGGCGGGACTAGGATTAGCCTACGAGCAGTACTTC.

This chain uses TRBV10-2 with TRBJ2-5; a weak D match, TRBD1 (5 bases). Germline loops: CDR1 WSHSY, CDR2 SAAADI. The CDR3 has 15 residues. V lost 0 bases, J lost 3 bases, and 11 bases lay in between. CDR3 sequence reads: CASSESKGAEETQYF. The CDR3 DNA is TGCGCCAGCAGTGAGTCGAAAGGGGCCGAAGAGACCCAGTACTTC.

V and J are TRBV21-1 and TRBJ2-7; TRBD1 is taken as the D call from the table, unchecked against the DNA. TRBV21-1 is tagged as a pseudogene. CDR3 size: 15 residues. As DNA, the CDR3 is TGTGCCAGCAGCAAAGCGGGTGCCCTGGGCTACGAGCAGTACTTC. This encodes CASSKAGALGYEQYF.

This clonotype showed up just a few times. This chain uses TRBV6-2 or TRBV6-3 with TRBJ1-2; D is undetermined. Trimming stripped 5 bases from V and 4 bases from J, with 8 bases between. Germline-derived CDR1 and CDR2 are MNHEY and SVGEGT. This CDR3 has 12 amino acids. CDR3 coding DNA: TGTGCCAGCAGTCTAGCAGCCTATGGCTACACCTTC. Protein sequence: CASSLAAYGYTF.

The sample holds a few counts of this clonotype. In DNA, the CDR3 is TGTGCCAGCAGCTTGGCCCCGACTAGCGGGATTAACGAGCAGTACTTC. Amino acids: CASSLAPTSGINEQYF. The V gene is TRBV5-5, the J gene TRBJ2-7; 11 nucleotides line up with TRBD2. Germline CDR1 and CDR2: SGHKS and YYEKEE (reference sequence). V was clipped by 0 bases and J by 5 bases; unmatched bases: 7. CDR3 length: 16 amino acids.

V and J are TRBV12-5 and TRBJ2-6; possibly TRBD1 for D (5 bases). The CDR3 sequence is 21 residues long. Looked up from germline, CDR1 is LGHNT and CDR2 is FRNRAP. Deletions cut 1 base from V and 1 base from J, with 23 bases between. The CDR3 here is CASGLAEQELRWISGANVLTF. The CDR3 DNA follows: TGTGCTAGTGGTTTGGCCGAACAGGAGCTCCGGTGGATTTCTGGGGCCAACGTCCTGACTTTC.

The J gene is TRBJ1-1, the V gene TRBV6-2 or TRBV6-3; TRBD1 agrees at 8 bases. The trim removed 6 bases at V and 0 bases at J, leaving 9 bases unmatched. The CDR3 runs to 16 residues. Germline V gene data show CDR1 as MNHEY and CDR2 as SVGEGT. CDR3 in amino acids: CASSPPGQAMNTEAFF. CDR3 DNA: TGTGCCAGCAGCCCCCCGGGACAGGCTATGAACACTGAAGCTTTCTTT.

This clonotype was seen only once. The chain couples TRBV6-1 to TRBJ1-1; D is uncertain. The CDR3 loop spans 16 amino acids. Trimming pared 0 bases from V and 1 base from J, leaving 12 bases between. CDR1 is MNHNS, CDR2 SASEGT, per germline. The CDR3 region has the DNA TGTGCCAGCAGTGAAGCGCTGTCTCTCCGGAACACTGAAGCTTTCTTT. Translating gives CASSEALSLRNTEAFF.

This clonotype was seen a few times. The chain carries TRBV12-3 or TRBV12-4 and TRBJ2-2; TRBD1 matches at 8 bases. The length of the CDR3 is 16 residues. V lost 6 bases to trimming and J lost 2 bases; unmatched junction nucleotides: 8. CDR3 DNA sequence: TGTGCCAGCAGACTTGGGACAGGCGTTAACACCGGGGAGCTGTTTTTT. Protein product: CASRLGTGVNTGELFF.

The chain is built from TRBV12-3 or TRBV12-4 and TRBJ2-1; 8 bases align to TRBD2. This CDR3 is built from 16 residues. J lost 0 bases, V lost 5 bases, and 6 bases had no gene match. The CDR3 sequence: CASSGLAPASYNEQFF. The CDR3 nucleotides read TGTGCCAGCAGTGGACTAGCCCCCGCCTCCTACAATGAGCAGTTCTTC.

V and J are TRBV12-3 or TRBV12-4 and TRBJ2-3; 12 positions agree with TRBD2. The CDR3 spans 17 residues. The junction had 10 bases not matched to a gene; V was cut back by 5 bases and J by 4 bases. CDR3 region: CASSQNRLAGVADTQYF. Here the CDR3 DNA reads TGTGCCAGCAGTCAGAATCGACTAGCGGGAGTGGCAGATACGCAGTATTTT.

By proportion, this clonotype is medium-sized (0.01 to 0.1%). The J gene is TRBJ2-3, the V gene TRBV6-2 or TRBV6-3; 9 bases are a match to TRBD2. Germline-derived CDR1 and CDR2 are MNHEY and SVGEGT. CDR3 length equals 13 residues. V shed 9 bases and J 3 bases; nucleotides not matched to a gene: 4. CDR3 in DNA: TGTGCCAGTCGCGGGAGGGAAACAGATACGCAGTATTTT. Protein: CASRGRETDTQYF.

The table lists this clonotype with a few counts. The genes are TRBV7-6 and TRBJ2-1; no clear D gene. This CDR3 contains 13 residues. The germline gives CDR1 SGHVS, CDR2 FNYEAQ. V was pared by 0 bases and J by 7 bases, with 7 bases between. CDR3 sequence: CASSLARWNEQFF. CDR3 nucleotide sequence: TGTGCCAGCAGCTTAGCCCGCTGGAATGAGCAGTTCTTC.

J is TRBJ2-7 and V is TRBV6-4; 13 nucleotides align to TRBD2. The CDR3 is 18 amino acids. Trimming at V came to 4 bases and at J to 5 bases, leaving 14 bases not matched to a gene. Germline V gene sequence: CDR1 MRHNA, CDR2 SNTAGT. CDR3 sequence reads: CASSAPGLAGTIAHEQYF. The CDR3 DNA reads as TGTGCCAGCAGTGCACCGGGACTAGCGGGAACGATTGCCCACGAGCAGTACTTC.

In this sample, this clonotype is medium-sized (0.01 to 0.1%). This chain joins TRBV19 and TRBJ1-1, with D hard to call. The V gene's germline CDR1 is LNHDA and CDR2 SQIVND (reference sequence). The CDR3 has 14 residues. Trimming stripped 6 bases from V and 1 base from J, with 12 bases between. CDR3 DNA sequence: TGTGCCAGTAGCCCTACCCGATCGAACACTGAAGCTTTCTTT. Encoded protein: CASSPTRSNTEAFF.

About this clonotype itself: A much bigger clone sits one base away, suggesting this may be a read error. The CDR3 reads CASSCRDTAYEQYF. CDR3 sequence (DNA): TGTGCCAGTAGTTGCCGGGACACAGCCTACGAGCAGTACTTC. The V gene is TRBV19, the J gene TRBJ2-7; D may be TRBD1 (6 bases). V lost 5 bases and J lost 2, with 13 bases in between. CDR1 is LNHDA and CDR2 is SQIVND in the germline V gene (reference sequence). The CDR3 is 14 amino acids.

For this clonotype: Given a much more abundant clone one base away, this may be a read error. The chain employs TRBV6-5 and TRBJ2-3; 7 bases are a match to TRBD2. With 6 bases clipped from V and 4 bases from J, the junction kept 4 bases outside the gene matches. The CDR3 consists of 13 residues. Germline V CDR1 and CDR2: MNHEY, SVGAGI. The CDR3 nucleotides read TGTGCCAGCAGCAAGCGGGACGCAGATACGCAGTATTTT. This codes for CASSKRDADTQYF.

This sequence joins TRBV5-1 and TRBJ2-7, with a tentative D call TRBD1 (6 bases). Germline CDR1 is SGHRS and CDR2 is YFSETQ. V was pared by 7 bases and J by 3 bases, with 17 bases between. This CDR3 has 14 amino acids. CDR3 amino acids: CASGLGRGGYEQYF. DNA for the CDR3: TGCGCCAGCGGATTAGGGAGAGGGGGCTACGAGCAGTACTTC.

This clonotype was found a few times. This chain connects TRBV6-6 to TRBJ2-3, with 8 bases matching TRBD2. The CDR3 loop spans 18 amino acids. V gave up 3 bases and J gave up 2 bases; unmatched junction bases: 13. From germline, CDR1 is MNHNY and CDR2 SVGAGI (reference sequence). CDR3 DNA sequence: TGTGCCAGCAGTTATTCGGCCCAACTAGCGGTACCCACAGATACGCAGTATTTT. Translating it yields CASSYSAQLAVPTDTQYF.

Regarding this clonotype: This may stem from a read error, because a much larger clone lies one nucleotide away. The J gene is TRBJ2-1, the V gene TRBV5-6; 7 nucleotides line up with TRBD1. Germline-derived CDR1 and CDR2 are SGHDT and YYEEEE. The CDR3 is 16 residues long. CDR3 DNA sequence: TGTGCCAGCAGCTTGAAGCCGGACAGGATGAACAATCAGCAGTTCTTC. Encoded protein: CASSLKPDRMNNQQFF. Filled out from reference TRBV5-6 and TRBJ2-1, the complete variable domain reads DAGVTQSPTHLIKTRGQQVTLRCSPKSGHDTVSWYQQALGQGPQFIFQYYEEEERQRGNFPDRFSGHQFPNYSSELNVNALLLGDSALYLCASSLKPDRMNNQQFFGPGTRLTVL.

This chain uses TRBV12-3 or TRBV12-4 with TRBJ2-2, with a tentative D call TRBD2 (5 bases). V gave up 0 bases and J gave up 5 bases, with 10 bases separating them. CDR3 length equals 15 residues. DNA of the CDR3: TGTGCCAGCAGTTTAGCGAGGGAGTGGACCGGGGAGCTGTTTTTT. Its protein product is CASSLAREWTGELFF.

This clonotype is medium-sized within its sample. The V gene is TRBV29-1, the J gene TRBJ2-5, with D possibly matching TRBD1 (6 bases). This CDR3 is built from 12 residues. Germline CDR1 SQVTM, CDR2 ANQGSEA. V lost 6 bases and J 2 bases, leaving 10 bases between the germline ends. The CDR3: CSVRTDQETQYF. The CDR3 region has the DNA TGCAGCGTACGGACAGATCAAGAGACCCAGTACTTC.

This chain joins TRBV11-1 and TRBJ2-1, with 8 bases aligning to TRBD1. The CDR3 totals 14 residues. The germline CDR1 and CDR2 sequences are SGHAT and FQDESV (reference sequence). The trim removed 1 base at V and 11 bases at J, leaving 7 bases unmatched. The CDR3 DNA sequence: TGTGCCAGCAGCTTAGAATTCAGGGGGCGGAAGCAGTTCTTC. This gives the protein CASSLEFRGRKQFF.